What follows are 28 T cell receptor beta chains derived from one specimen sequenced in a study of T cell changes during pregnancy in multiple sclerosis. The data were produced by immunoSEQ multiplex PCR, yet TCRdb's version contains in-frame clones alone and is incomplete. The sample shows tens of thousands of clones, around 94% of them seen only once. Material: peripheral blood, obtained in the third trimester of pregnancy. Receptors were obtained from a female donor with multiple sclerosis, enrolled in a pregnancy study.

The chain carries TRBV6-1 and TRBJ2-5; 7 bases map to TRBD1. Germline trimming cut 6 bases from V and 7 bases from J; bases unmatched to any gene: 5. CDR3 length: 12 residues. Germline V gene data show CDR1 as MNHNS and CDR2 as SASEGT. CDR3 amino acids: CASRDRVGTQYF. Written as DNA, the CDR3 is TGTGCCAGCAGAGACAGGGTGGGGACCCAGTACTTC.

The rearrangement links TRBV5-1 to TRBJ1-2; TRBD1 matches at 7 bases. The germline V gene has CDR1 SGHRS and CDR2 YFSETQ. Unmatched junction bases numbered 8, after V lost 4 bases and J lost 2 bases. This CDR3 region has 15 residues. The CDR3 loop is CASSRGTANNYGYTF. As DNA, the CDR3 is TGCGCCAGCAGCAGGGGGACAGCTAACAACTATGGCTACACCTTC. The full variable domain, its missing parts supplied by reference TRBV5-1 and TRBJ1-2, is KAGVTQTPRYLIKTRGQQVTLSCSPISGHRSVSWYQQTPGQGLQFLFEYFSETQRNKGNFPGRFSGRQFSNSRSEMNVSTLELGDSALYLCASSRGTANNYGYTFGSGTRLTVV.

This sequence joins TRBV29-1 and TRBJ2-6; TRBD1 matches 9 bases. Germline V gene sequence: CDR1 SQVTM, CDR2 ANQGSEA. The CDR3 has 16 amino acids. Trimming cost V 4 bases and J 2 bases; bases outside gene matches: 6. The CDR3 spells CSVAGTGSPGANVLTF. Written as DNA, the CDR3 is TGCAGCGTTGCTGGGACAGGGTCGCCTGGGGCCAACGTCCTGACTTTC.

The J gene is TRBJ1-1, the V gene TRBV5-1, with 7 bases matching TRBD1. Germline CDR1 SGHRS, CDR2 YFSETQ. The J segment lost 0 bases and the V segment lost 4 bases, leaving 15 bases of the junction unmatched. The CDR3 consists of 18 residues. The CDR3 loop reads CASSPGVATGDLNTEAFF. The CDR3 bases are TGCGCCAGCAGCCCTGGCGTGGCCACAGGGGACCTGAACACTGAAGCTTTCTTT.

Only a few counts were recorded for this clone. The rearrangement joins TRBV30 to TRBJ1-5; no definite D call. Trimming cost V 3 bases and J 4 bases, with 13 bases left between them. The germline V gene encodes CDR1 GTSNPN and CDR2 SVGIG (reference sequence). CDR3 size: 14 residues. The CDR3 DNA reads as TGTGCCTGGAGCAAGGATCGAGGGAATCAGCCCCAGCATTTT. Translating it yields CAWSKDRGNQPQHF.

The chain joins TRBV27 to TRBJ2-7; 8 positions agree with TRBD1. Germline CDR1 is MNHEY and CDR2 is SMNVEV (reference sequence). The trim removed 9 bases at V and 4 bases at J, leaving 2 bases unmatched. The CDR3 covers 11 residues. The CDR3 DNA reads as TGTGCCAGTAGACAGGGGTACGAGCAGTACTTC. Translation gives CASRQGYEQYF.

This chain uses TRBV25-1 with TRBJ2-7; 8 positions match TRBD2. Germline values: CDR1 MGHDK, CDR2 SYGVNS. The CDR3 is 13 residues long. V shed 3 bases and J 13 bases; nucleotides not matched to a gene: 11. The CDR3 coding sequence is TGTGCCAGCAGTGATAACCTAGCGGGCCCGCAATACTTC. Encoded protein: CASSDNLAGPQYF.

V and J are TRBV5-4 and TRBJ1-4; 9 bases fit TRBD1. The V and J ends lost 4 bases and 10 bases, in that order; junction bases with no gene match: 14. CDR1 SGHNT and CDR2 YYREEE come from the germline V gene (reference sequence). There are 16 residues in the CDR3. CDR3: CASSPGTGITVGKLFF. The CDR3 DNA sequence: TGTGCCAGCAGCCCCGGGACAGGGATTACCGTTGGAAAACTGTTTTTT.

J is TRBJ2-2 and V is TRBV18; 7 bases agree with TRBD1. This CDR3 comprises 14 residues. Germline V gene sequence: CDR1 KGHSH, CDR2 LQKENI. V shed 4 bases and J 3 bases; nucleotides not matched to a gene: 2. The CDR3 is CASSRDSYTGELFF. The CDR3 DNA sequence: TGTGCCAGCTCACGGGACAGTTACACCGGGGAGCTGTTTTTT.

This chain connects TRBV28 to TRBJ1-2; D perhaps matches TRBD1 (6 bases). The germline V gene encodes CDR1 MDHEN and CDR2 SYDVKM. Trimming cost V 3 bases and J 2 bases, with 7 bases left between them. This CDR3 is built from 13 residues. CDR3 in DNA: TGTGCCAGCAGTTTCGGACAGAACTATGGCTACACCTTC. Its protein is CASSFGQNYGYTF.

This sequence joins TRBV27 and TRBJ1-1; weak D call: TRBD1 (6 bases). The CDR3 has 14 residues. CDR1 and CDR2 from the germline V gene are MNHEY and SMNVEV (reference sequence). The ends were cut back, 3 bases at V and 3 bases at J, with 11 bases in the middle. Written as DNA, the CDR3 is TGTGCCAGCAGTTTGGGGGGGCTGGACACTGAAGCTTTCTTT. Protein: CASSLGGLDTEAFF.

The chain recombines TRBV2 with TRBJ1-1; TRBD1 might be the D (5 bases). The CDR3 consists of 14 residues. The germline V gene has CDR1 SNHLY and CDR2 FYNNEI. The V gene lost 6 bases and the J gene lost 1 base, with 12 bases spanning the gap. CDR3 in amino acids: CASSPRGGNTEAFF. The DNA of the CDR3 is TGTGCCAGCAGCCCTCGGGGGGGGAACACTGAAGCTTTCTTT.

This chain joins TRBV7-8 and TRBJ1-5, with D tentatively TRBD1 (5 bases). Between the trimmed V and J ends, which lost 1 base and 6 bases, there was a span of 13 bases. The CDR3 consists of 15 residues. CDR1 SGHVS and CDR2 FQNEAQ come from the germline V gene. CDR3 residues: CASSLGAREGQPQHF. The CDR3 coding sequence is TGTGCCAGCAGCTTAGGAGCCAGGGAGGGTCAGCCCCAGCATTTT.

The chain has TRBV11-2 and TRBJ2-1, with TRBD1 identical over 8 bases. The germline V gene encodes CDR1 SGHAT and CDR2 FQNNGV. CDR3 size: 15 residues. The ends lost 6 bases at V and 8 bases at J; junction bases unmatched: 12. The CDR3 loop is CASRWSHRGWDEQFF. CDR3 coding DNA: TGTGCCAGCAGATGGTCGCACAGGGGGTGGGATGAGCAGTTCTTC.

The chain is built from TRBV7-2 and TRBJ2-3, with 9 bases fitting TRBD2. Germline CDR1 and CDR2: SGHTA and FQGNSA. V was clipped by 2 bases and J by 3 bases; unmatched bases: 0. The CDR3 sequence is 14 residues long. CDR3 nucleotides: TGTGCCAGCAGCTTACTAGCGGGAACAGATACGCAGTATTTT. Translated, it gives CASSLLAGTDTQYF.

This chain joins TRBV4-3 and TRBJ2-3, with TRBD2 matching 7 bases. Germline V gene lookup returns CDR1 LGHNA and CDR2 YSLEER. Trimming at V came to 8 bases and at J to 3 bases, leaving 8 bases not matched to a gene. The CDR3 contains 14 residues. The DNA for the CDR3 is TGCGCCAGCTCGGAGGGAGGGTCGACAGATACGCAGTATTTT. Translating it yields CASSEGGSTDTQYF.

In its sample, this clone was seen once. The J gene is TRBJ2-1, the V gene TRBV28, with TRBD2 matching over 8 bases. The V segment lost 2 bases and the J segment 8 bases; nucleotides outside the gene matches: 5. The CDR3 has 14 residues. CDR1 and CDR2 (germline): MDHEN, SYDVKM. The CDR3 DNA reads as TGTGCCAGCAGTTTAGCCCTAGCGGGCGATGAGCAGTTCTTC. Protein: CASSLALAGDEQFF. Based on the CDR3 plus reference TRBV28 and TRBJ2-1, the full variable domain is DVKVTQSSRYLVKRTGEKVFLECVQDMDHENMFWYRQDPGLGLRLIYFSYDVKMKEKGDIPEGYSVSREKKERFSLILESASTNQTSMYLCASSLALAGDEQFFGPGTRLTVL.

J is TRBJ1-5 and V is TRBV19; D gene ambiguous. Trimming removed 4 bases from V and 14 bases from J, with 15 bases in between. Germline V gives CDR1 LNHDA, CDR2 SQIVND (reference sequence). There are 12 residues in the CDR3. In nucleotides, the CDR3 is TGTGCCAGTAGTACCGACCGAACCCAGGAGCATTTT. It yields the protein CASSTDRTQEHF.

The chain is built from TRBV7-3 and TRBJ2-2; tentatively, D is TRBD2 (5 bases). Germline CDR1 and CDR2: SGHTA and FQGTGA. Trimming stripped 0 bases from V and 2 bases from J, with 7 bases between. The CDR3 spans 15 residues. CDR3 DNA sequence: TGTGCCAGCAGCTTAACCCGGACTAACACCGGGGAGCTGTTTTTT. This gives the protein CASSLTRTNTGELFF. Supplemented by reference TRBV7-3 and TRBJ2-2, the full variable domain reads GAGVSQTPSNKVTEKGKYVELRCDPISGHTALYWYRQSLGQGPEFLIYFQGTGAADDSGLPNDRFFAVRPEGSVSTLKIQRTERGDSAVYLCASSLTRTNTGELFFGEGSRLTVL.

Remarks on this clone: The germline gene is not matched at one end of the junction; a read error may be the cause. The CDR3 is CASSHPGQIGGEQLF. CDR3 DNA: TGCGCCAGCAGCCACCCGGGACAGATAGGGGGTGAGCAGCTCTTC. The gene calls are TRBV4-1 and TRBJ2-1, with 7 bases lining up with TRBD1. The CDR3 runs to 15 residues. Looked up from germline, CDR1 is MGHRA and CDR2 is YSYEKL.

V usage is TRBV11-2 and J usage is TRBJ2-1; TRBD2 matches at 9 bases. Trimming at V came to 4 bases and at J to 4 bases, leaving 8 bases not matched to a gene. The germline V gene encodes CDR1 SGHAT and CDR2 FQNNGV. CDR3 length: 16 amino acids. CDR3 nucleotide sequence: TGTGCCAGCAGCTCGATCCCTAGCGGGGCGTACAATGAGCAGTTCTTC. The encoded protein is CASSSIPSGAYNEQFF.

CDR3 residues: CATSSGRDSRLYEQYF. CDR3 DNA sequence: TGTGCCACCAGCTCGGGCCGGGACAGCCGTTTGTACGAGCAGTACTTC. The chain uses TRBV15 and TRBJ2-7, with 7 bases that match TRBD1. This CDR3 has 16 residues. Germline trimming cut 5 bases from V and 4 bases from J; bases unmatched to any gene: 14. Germline V lookup: CDR1 LNHNV, CDR2 YYDKDF (reference sequence).

The gene calls are TRBV7-8 and TRBJ1-1, with a tentative D call TRBD1 (6 bases). CDR1 is SGHVS, CDR2 FQNEAQ, per germline. V gave up 10 bases and J gave up 2 bases, with 14 bases separating them. The CDR3 is 13 amino acids. CDR3 sequence: CATLTGVNTEAFF. The CDR3 nucleotides read TGTGCCACCCTGACAGGTGTTAACACTGAAGCTTTCTTT.

V is TRBV11-1 and J is TRBJ2-7; 7 nucleotides match TRBD1. J gave up 3 bases and V 3 bases, and 8 bases lay outside the gene matches. The germline V gene encodes CDR1 SGHAT and CDR2 FQDESV (reference sequence). This CDR3 is 15 amino acids long. The CDR3 loop reads CASSFQTGSHYEQYF. The CDR3 DNA reads as TGTGCCAGCAGCTTTCAGACAGGGTCCCACTACGAGCAGTACTTC.

This chain links TRBV5-1 with TRBJ1-2; 8 bases match TRBD1. Germline V CDR1 and CDR2: SGHRS, YFSETQ. The J segment lost 4 bases and the V segment lost 6 bases, leaving 11 bases of the junction unmatched. CDR3 length: 15 residues. The CDR3 bases are TGCGCCAGCACCCCCATGATGGGACAGGCCTATGGCTACACCTTC. Encoded protein: CASTPMMGQAYGYTF.

The chain is built from TRBV5-1 and TRBJ2-3; 15 bases map to TRBD2. With 4 bases clipped from V and 6 bases from J, the junction kept 9 bases outside the gene matches. The CDR3 has 17 amino acids. Germline V gives CDR1 SGHRS, CDR2 YFSETQ. CDR3 coding DNA: TGCGCCAGCAGCATCGGACTAGCGGGAGGGCCATCGGATACGCAGTATTTT. Translated: CASSIGLAGGPSDTQYF.

V is TRBV6-5 and J is TRBJ2-3; possible D gene TRBD2, 5 bases. Looked up from germline, CDR1 is MNHEY and CDR2 is SVGAGI. The CDR3 has 15 amino acids. V shed 6 bases and J shed 0 bases, with 13 bases lying between them. As DNA, the CDR3 is TGTGCCAGCAGCTTACTAGGCGCTAGCACAGATACGCAGTATTTT. As protein: CASSLLGASTDTQYF.

The chain employs TRBV6-5 and TRBJ1-2; D uncertain. From germline, CDR1 is MNHEY and CDR2 SVGAGI. The CDR3 runs to 12 residues. Trimming took off 6 bases at V and 3 bases at J, with 8 bases between the two ends. The CDR3 region has the DNA TGTGCCAGCAGGAGCCCGGACTATGGCTACACCTTC. Residues: CASRSPDYGYTF.